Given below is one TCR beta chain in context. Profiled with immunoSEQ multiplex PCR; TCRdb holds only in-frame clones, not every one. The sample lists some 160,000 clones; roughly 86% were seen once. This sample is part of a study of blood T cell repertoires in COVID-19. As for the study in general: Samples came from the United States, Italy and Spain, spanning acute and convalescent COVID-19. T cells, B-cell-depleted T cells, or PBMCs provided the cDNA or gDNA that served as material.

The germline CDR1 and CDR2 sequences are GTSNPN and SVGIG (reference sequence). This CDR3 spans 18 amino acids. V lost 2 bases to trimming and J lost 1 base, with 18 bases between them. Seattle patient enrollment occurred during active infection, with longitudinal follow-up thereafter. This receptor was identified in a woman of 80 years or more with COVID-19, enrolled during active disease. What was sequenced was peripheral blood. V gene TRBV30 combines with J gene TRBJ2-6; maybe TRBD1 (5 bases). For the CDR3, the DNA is TGTGCCTGGAGTACCGGGTGGGGCCTGCGGTCTGGGGCCAACGTCCTGACTTTC. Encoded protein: CAWSTGWGLRSGANVLTF.